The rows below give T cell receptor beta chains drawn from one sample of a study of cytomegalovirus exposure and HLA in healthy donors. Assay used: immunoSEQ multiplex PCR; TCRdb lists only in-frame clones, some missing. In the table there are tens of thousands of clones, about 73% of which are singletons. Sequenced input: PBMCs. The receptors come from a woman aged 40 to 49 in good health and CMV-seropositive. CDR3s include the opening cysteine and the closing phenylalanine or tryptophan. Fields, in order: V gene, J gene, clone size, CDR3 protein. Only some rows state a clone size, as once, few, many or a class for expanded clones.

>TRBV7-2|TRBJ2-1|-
CASSPRLALNEQFF
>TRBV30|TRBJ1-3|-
CAWRSSGNTIYF
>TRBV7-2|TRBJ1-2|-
CASSRQGNYGYTF
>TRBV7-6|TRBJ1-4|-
CASSPNRLLREKLFF
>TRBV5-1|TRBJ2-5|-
CASSLLQETQYF
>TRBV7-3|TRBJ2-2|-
CASSLTQLAGAGELFF
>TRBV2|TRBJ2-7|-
CASRALAGGKYEQYF
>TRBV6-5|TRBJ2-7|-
CAVGYEQYF
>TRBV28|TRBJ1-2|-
CASSLPPPGGIGYTF
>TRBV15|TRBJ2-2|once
CATSRGLAGLTGELFF
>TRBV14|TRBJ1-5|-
CASSLGTGSNQPQHF
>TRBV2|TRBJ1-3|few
CAGQGGSSGNTIYF
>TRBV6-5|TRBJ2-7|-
CASRDRYEQYF
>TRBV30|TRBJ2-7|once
CAWSVRDTREQYF
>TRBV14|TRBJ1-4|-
CASSQDNAGKLFF
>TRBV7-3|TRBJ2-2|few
CASSGQGAVGELFF
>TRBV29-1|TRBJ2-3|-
CSALPDPGGTDTQYF